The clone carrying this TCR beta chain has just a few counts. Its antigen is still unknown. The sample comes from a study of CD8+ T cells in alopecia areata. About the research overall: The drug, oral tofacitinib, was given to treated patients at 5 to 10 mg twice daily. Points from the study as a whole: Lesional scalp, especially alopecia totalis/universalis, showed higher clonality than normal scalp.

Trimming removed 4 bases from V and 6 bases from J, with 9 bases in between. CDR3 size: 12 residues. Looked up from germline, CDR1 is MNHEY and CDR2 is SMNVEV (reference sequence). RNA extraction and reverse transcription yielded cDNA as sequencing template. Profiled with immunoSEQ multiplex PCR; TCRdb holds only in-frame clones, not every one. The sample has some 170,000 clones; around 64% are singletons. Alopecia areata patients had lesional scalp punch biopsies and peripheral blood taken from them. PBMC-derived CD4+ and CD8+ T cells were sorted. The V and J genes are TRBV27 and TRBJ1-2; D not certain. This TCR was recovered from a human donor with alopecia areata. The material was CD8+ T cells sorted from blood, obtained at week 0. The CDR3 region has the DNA TGTGCCAGCAGTTCGACGATCGATGGCTACACCTTC. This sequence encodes CASSSTIDGYTF.